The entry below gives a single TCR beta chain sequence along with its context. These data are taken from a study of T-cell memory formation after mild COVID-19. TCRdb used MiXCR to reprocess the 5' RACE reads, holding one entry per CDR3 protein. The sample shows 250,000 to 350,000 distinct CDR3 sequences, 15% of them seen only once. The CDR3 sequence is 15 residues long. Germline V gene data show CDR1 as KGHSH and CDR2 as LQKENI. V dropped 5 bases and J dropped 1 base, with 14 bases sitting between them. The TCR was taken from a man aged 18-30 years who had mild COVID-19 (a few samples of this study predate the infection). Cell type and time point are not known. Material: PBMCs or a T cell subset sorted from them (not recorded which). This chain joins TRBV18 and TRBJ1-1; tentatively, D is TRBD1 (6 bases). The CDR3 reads CASSAPEQGNTEAFF. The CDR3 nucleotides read TGTGCCAGCTCAGCCCCAGAACAGGGGAACACTGAAGCTTTCTTT.